Below are 30 T cell receptor beta chains sequenced from a single sample in a study of CD8+ T cells in alopecia areata. The treatment was: oral pan-JAK inhibitor, 5-10 mg twice daily. RNA extraction and reverse transcription yielded cDNA as sequencing template. TCRdb's table, derived via immunoSEQ multiplex PCR, lists solely in-frame clones and lacks some. The sample holds 150,000 to 200,000 clones; roughly 66% are singletons and the top ten take over 0.9%. Sample: CD4+ T cells sorted from blood, taken at week 24, from a patient treated with tofacitinib. These TCRs come from a human donor with alopecia areata.

This clone was seen more than once but under ten times. The genes are TRBV10-3 and TRBJ1-1; 7 bases align to TRBD1. Unmatched junction bases numbered 11, after V lost 11 bases and J lost 2 bases. The CDR3 totals 14 residues. Looked up from germline, CDR1 is ENHRY and CDR2 is SYGVKD. The CDR3 DNA is TGTGCCTCACAAAGAGACAGGGACAACACTGAAGCTTTCTTT. It codes for CASQRDRDNTEAFF.

The rearrangement joins TRBV30 to TRBJ2-2; maybe TRBD1 (5 bases). The CDR3 is 11 residues long. Germline V gene lookup returns CDR1 GTSNPN and CDR2 SVGIG (reference sequence). V lost 4 bases, J lost 7 bases, and 7 bases lay in between. The CDR3: CAWIQVGELFF. As DNA, the CDR3 is TGTGCCTGGATACAGGTCGGGGAGCTGTTTTTT. The variable domain in full, with the rest retrieved from reference TRBV30 and TRBJ2-2, is SQTIHQWPATLVQPVGSPLSLECTVEGTSNPNLYWYRQAAGRGLQLLFYSVGIGQISSEVPQNLSASRPQDRQFILSSKKLLLSDSGFYLCAWIQVGELFFGEGSRLTVL.

The gene calls are TRBV18 and TRBJ2-5, with D uncertain. The germline V gene has CDR1 KGHSH and CDR2 LQKENI. The CDR3 loop spans 12 amino acids. Trimming stripped 4 bases from V and 0 bases from J, with 3 bases between. This CDR3 reads CASSQDQETQYF. The CDR3 region has the DNA TGTGCCAGCTCACAAGACCAAGAGACCCAGTACTTC.

The gene calls are TRBV19 and TRBJ2-7; D not certain. Trimming left V 5 bases short and J 3 bases short, with 8 bases between. In germline, CDR1 is LNHDA, CDR2 SQIVND (reference sequence). CDR3 length equals 12 residues. This chain's CDR3 is CASSSAFYEQYF. For the CDR3, the DNA is TGTGCCAGTAGTTCTGCCTTCTACGAGCAGTACTTC.

Details on this clone: The sample carries other DNA sequences with the same CDR3. The rearrangement uses TRBV10-3 and TRBJ1-5; D gene uncertain. V was clipped by 0 bases and J by 7 bases, with 7 bases between them. The CDR3 consists of 13 residues. Germline V gives CDR1 ENHRY, CDR2 SYGVKD. The CDR3 region is CAISESTGQPQHF. The CDR3 region has the DNA TGTGCCATCAGTGAGTCGACGGGACAGCCCCAGCATTTT.

This rearrangement joins TRBV30 to TRBJ1-2; D is ambiguous. The V gene lost 0 bases and the J gene lost 8 bases, with 13 bases spanning the gap. The CDR3 is 13 amino acids. CDR1 and CDR2 from the germline V gene are GTSNPN and SVGIG (reference sequence). The CDR3 is CAWSVGSANGYTF. The CDR3 DNA reads TGTGCCTGGAGTGTAGGATCAGCTAACGGCTACACCTTC.

The chain links TRBV30 to TRBJ1-3; D uncertain. Germline lookup yields CDR1 GTSNPN and CDR2 SVGIG (reference sequence). CDR3 size: 13 residues. Trimming pared 1 base from V and 2 bases from J, leaving 6 bases between. The CDR3 DNA reads TGTGCCTGGAGTGGGGGAACTGGAAACACCATATATTTT. As protein: CAWSGGTGNTIYF.

The V and J genes are TRBV6-1 and TRBJ2-4; 8 bases match TRBD2. J was trimmed by 12 bases and V by 1 base; bases with no gene match: 5. Per the germline V gene, CDR1 is MNHNS and CDR2 is SASEGT. The CDR3 runs 13 residues. As DNA, the CDR3 is TGTGCCAGCAGTGAAGTTCTCGGGACTAGTCAGTACTTC. This gives the protein CASSEVLGTSQYF.

This chain uses TRBV27 with TRBJ1-1; TRBD1 agrees at 7 bases. The CDR3 totals 14 residues. V lost 6 bases and J lost 5; bases outside the gene matches: 9. The germline V gene has CDR1 MNHEY and CDR2 SMNVEV (reference sequence). The CDR3 region is CASRFGQVGTEAFF. DNA for the CDR3: TGTGCCAGCAGATTCGGACAGGTAGGGACTGAAGCTTTCTTT.

This clone came up once. The chain links TRBV5-4 to TRBJ1-1; 7 bases align to TRBD1. V trimming: 6 bases; J trimming: 0 bases; junction bases outside the gene matches: 5. From germline, CDR1 is SGHNT and CDR2 YYREEE (reference sequence). This CDR3 contains 14 residues. CDR3 DNA sequence: TGTGCCAGCACGCGACAGGGATTGAACACTGAAGCTTTCTTT. Its translation is CASTRQGLNTEAFF. Full variable domain (rest looked up from reference TRBV5-4 and TRBJ1-1): ETGVTQSPTHLIKTRGQQVTLRCSSQSGHNTVSWYQQALGQGPQFIFQYYREEENGRGNFPPRFSGLQFPNYSSELNVNALELDDSALYLCASTRQGLNTEAFFGQGTRLTVV.

The rearrangement joins TRBV7-3 to TRBJ1-1, with D perhaps matching TRBD1 (5 bases). V lost 4 bases, J lost 1 base, and 7 bases lay in between. The CDR3 extends over 13 amino acids. CDR1 and CDR2 from the germline V gene are SGHTA and FQGTGA. The CDR3 DNA reads TGTGCCAGCAGCTCAACAGGGAACACTGAAGCTTTCTTT. Translation gives CASSSTGNTEAFF.

This clone has only a few counts. This chain joins TRBV7-9 and TRBJ2-3, with D tentatively TRBD2 (5 bases). There are 16 residues in the CDR3. The germline V and J ends were trimmed by 1 base and 2 bases, with 13 bases remaining between them. Germline values: CDR1 SEHNR, CDR2 FQNEAQ (reference sequence). CDR3 in amino acids: CASSLDRDYPTDTQYF. The CDR3 DNA is TGTGCCAGCAGCTTAGACCGTGACTACCCCACAGATACGCAGTATTTT.

The chain is built from TRBV29-1 and TRBJ2-7; 9 bases are shared with TRBD1. Germline loops: CDR1 SQVTM, CDR2 ANQGSEA. The CDR3 spans 14 residues. V lost 0 bases and J lost 1; bases outside the gene matches: 1. The CDR3 nucleotides read TGCAGCGTTGAAGAAGGGACAGGGTCCTACGAGCAGTACTTC. Amino acids: CSVEEGTGSYEQYF.

This clone was observed a handful of times. The chain employs TRBV29-1 and TRBJ2-7; D is tentatively TRBD1 or TRBD2 (7 bases each). Trimming took 7 bases from V and 2 from J, leaving 15 bases between them. The CDR3 spans 13 residues. The germline V gene encodes CDR1 SQVTM and CDR2 ANQGSEA. The CDR3 region has the DNA TGCAGCGCAGGGGGGGAGAAGACCTACGAGCAGTACTTC. Protein sequence: CSAGGEKTYEQYF.

The genes are TRBV7-3 and TRBJ1-1; D perhaps matches TRBD1 (5 bases). The CDR3 length is 14 residues. The V end lost 5 bases, the J end lost 4 bases, and 14 bases lay between the germline ends. CDR1 is SGHTA, CDR2 FQGTGA, per germline. The CDR3 loop reads CASSKQEVATEAFF. Written as DNA, the CDR3 is TGTGCCAGCAGCAAACAGGAAGTCGCCACTGAAGCTTTCTTT.

The chain recombines TRBV5-4 with TRBJ2-5; D is possibly TRBD1 (6 bases). Germline V CDR1 and CDR2: SGHNT, YYREEE (reference sequence). This CDR3 is built from 15 residues. V was cut by 4 bases and J by 4 bases, with 17 bases left in between. The CDR3 DNA reads as TGTGCCAGCAGCCCTGGGGGCTGGGGCCGAGAGACCCAGTACTTC. Its translation is CASSPGGWGRETQYF.

This clone appeared a few times. This chain links TRBV29-1 with TRBJ2-7; 12 bases are shared with TRBD1. Trimming took 2 bases from V and 6 from J; bases not matched to a gene: 5. Germline values: CDR1 SQVTM, CDR2 ANQGSEA. CDR3 length: 14 amino acids. CDR3 DNA: TGCAGCGTTGAAAAGGGACAGGGGGCGACCGAGCAGTACTTC. The encoded protein is CSVEKGQGATEQYF.

The chain recombines TRBV2 with TRBJ2-6; TRBD2 matches 13 bases. Trimming at V came to 6 bases and at J to 0 bases, leaving 5 bases not matched to a gene. Germline CDR1 is SNHLY and CDR2 is FYNNEI. CDR3 length: 18 amino acids. CDR3 loop: CASRATSGGPSGANVLTF. As DNA, the CDR3 is TGTGCCAGCAGGGCGACTAGCGGGGGGCCCTCTGGGGCCAACGTCCTGACTTTC.

J is TRBJ1-4 and V is TRBV4-2; 7 bases are a match to TRBD1. From germline, CDR1 is LGHNA and CDR2 YNFKEQ. CDR3 length equals 16 residues. V was clipped by 0 bases and J by 7 bases; unmatched bases: 8. The CDR3 bases are TGTGCCAGCAGCCAAGAGTGGCGACAGGGTAGTGAAAAACTGTTTTTT. This gives the protein CASSQEWRQGSEKLFF.

The V call is TRBV14, the J call TRBJ2-1, with D possibly being TRBD2 (5 bases). Trimming took 3 bases from V and 4 from J, leaving 7 bases between them. This CDR3 contains 13 residues. Germline V gives CDR1 SGHDN, CDR2 FVKESK. CDR3 sequence (DNA): TGTGCCAGCAGCCACGGGAATTACAATGAGCAGTTCTTC. Translation: CASSHGNYNEQFF.

This sequence joins TRBV7-2 and TRBJ1-5; 7 nucleotides agree with TRBD1. This CDR3 comprises 16 residues. Per the germline V gene, CDR1 is SGHTA and CDR2 is FQGNSA. J lost 4 bases, V lost 1 base, and 7 bases had no gene match. The DNA for the CDR3 is TGTGCCAGCAGCTTAGGGGACAGCAGGGCGAATCAGCCCCAGCATTTT. Its translation: CASSLGDSRANQPQHF.

This chain uses TRBV5-6 with TRBJ1-6, with D tentatively TRBD1 (5 bases). Between the trimmed V and J ends, which lost 4 bases and 10 bases, there was a span of 12 bases. This CDR3 has 13 amino acids. The germline V gene encodes CDR1 SGHDT and CDR2 YYEEEE. The CDR3 nucleotides read TGTGCCAGCAGCCTCGAGGGGCTCTCACCCCTCCACTTT. This sequence encodes CASSLEGLSPLHF.

This rearrangement joins TRBV5-1 to TRBJ1-5; 9 nucleotides agree with TRBD1. The germline V gene encodes CDR1 SGHRS and CDR2 YFSETQ. The V segment lost 0 bases and the J segment 6 bases; nucleotides outside the gene matches: 4. This CDR3 has 15 amino acids. The CDR3 sequence: CASSLAGQGGQPQHF. The CDR3 nucleotides read TGCGCCAGCAGCTTGGCGGGACAGGGCGGTCAGCCCCAGCATTTT.

This chain connects TRBV30 to TRBJ2-3; weak D call: TRBD2 (6 bases). The V end was cut by 3 bases, the J end by 7 bases, with 11 bases between. The germline gives CDR1 GTSNPN, CDR2 SVGIG (reference sequence). CDR3 length: 12 residues. CDR3 bases: TGTGCCTGGAGAGAGGGACTGAATACGCAGTATTTT. Translated: CAWREGLNTQYF. Looking up the rest from reference TRBV30 and TRBJ2-3 gives the full variable domain: SQTIHQWPATLVQPVGSPLSLECTVEGTSNPNLYWYRQAAGRGLQLLFYSVGIGQISSEVPQNLSASRPQDRQFILSSKKLLLSDSGFYLCAWREGLNTQYFGPGTRLTVL.

This chain links TRBV4-1 with TRBJ2-3, with 9 nucleotides matching TRBD1. J gave up 6 bases and V 1 base, and 8 bases lay outside the gene matches. The germline CDR1 and CDR2 sequences are MGHRA and YSYEKL. This CDR3 is 16 amino acids long. CDR3 loop: CASSQARDRERDTQYF. Here the CDR3 DNA reads TGCGCCAGCAGCCAAGCGAGGGACAGGGAACGGGATACGCAGTATTTT.

The chain couples TRBV28 to TRBJ2-7; D is uncertain. V gave up 11 bases and J gave up 2 bases, with 13 bases separating them. The length of the CDR3 is 12 residues. Germline V gene sequence: CDR1 MDHEN, CDR2 SYDVKM. The CDR3 DNA is TGTGCCTCGACCGGCTTAACCTACGAGCAGTACTTC. Protein sequence: CASTGLTYEQYF.

The chain links TRBV15 to TRBJ1-2; D might be TRBD1 (6 bases). Deletions cut 3 bases from V and 4 bases from J, with 24 bases between. Germline V lookup: CDR1 LNHNV, CDR2 YYDKDF (reference sequence). The CDR3 is 18 residues long. Here the CDR3 reads CATSSALSETGRAYGYTF. DNA for the CDR3: TGTGCCACCAGCAGTGCCCTAAGCGAAACAGGGAGGGCCTATGGCTACACCTTC.

The sample holds a few counts of this clone. The chain is built from TRBV29-1 and TRBJ1-1; D is undetermined. Germline-derived CDR1 and CDR2 are SQVTM and ANQGSEA. This CDR3 is 14 amino acids long. V was trimmed by 3 bases and J by 5 bases, leaving 16 bases between them. The CDR3 is CSVERPPYRTEAFF. The CDR3 DNA reads as TGCAGCGTTGAGAGGCCCCCCTATAGGACTGAAGCTTTCTTT.

The chain joins TRBV29-1 to TRBJ1-1; the match to TRBD1 covers 8 bases. Germline V gene sequence: CDR1 SQVTM, CDR2 ANQGSEA. V shed 8 bases, J shed 1 base, and the junction held 6 bases outside the gene matches. This CDR3 region has 13 residues. CDR3 protein: CSIRQGSNTEAFF. The CDR3 coding sequence is TGCAGCATAAGACAGGGGTCGAACACTGAAGCTTTCTTT.

The chain joins TRBV7-2 to TRBJ2-1, with 9 bases that match TRBD2. The germline CDR1 and CDR2 sequences are SGHTA and FQGNSA. The CDR3 runs 16 residues. After removal of 4 bases from V and 2 bases from J, the junction contained 6 bases not matched to a gene. CDR3 coding DNA: TGTGCCAGCAGCTCAGCGGGGGGAACTACCTACAATGAGCAGTTCTTC. Residues: CASSSAGGTTYNEQFF.